This T cell receptor beta chain derives from a study of regulatory T cells in long-lasting Graves disease. CDR3-region Arm-PCR and iRepertoire HTBI primers produced the TCR beta libraries. In the original analysis: Analysis of the samples identified 50 to 75 TRBV and roughly 15 TRBJ segments. TCRdb reprocessed the multiplex PCR reads with MiXCR, giving one entry per CDR3 protein. The V and J calls were not made by the authors but by TCRdb's processing. The sample gives roughly 510,000 distinct CDR3 sequences, 16% of which show up once; about 12% is in the top ten. Time point indicated: newly diagnosed GD, antithyroid drugs for less than 3 months. Generation of the TCR library employed RNA extracted from PBMCs. With EDTA tubes as the receptacles, 7 to 9 milliliters of peripheral blood were drawn. The V and J ends lost 7 bases and 5 bases, in that order; junction bases with no gene match: 13. The CDR3 is made up of 14 amino acids. Germline lookup yields CDR1 SQVTM and CDR2 ANQGSEA.

These data are also associated with another study on T cells in Graves' hyperthyroidism and ophthalmopathy. Per that paper: Researchers found most expanded thyroid clonotypes above 0.001 in blood as well.

The input for sequencing was peripheral blood mononuclear cells (PBMCs), taken at new diagnosis, from a patient treated with antithyroid drugs. The TCR comes from a man aged 18 to 29 with Graves disease. The chain couples TRBV29-1 to TRBJ1-1; TRBD1 matches at 7 bases. The CDR3 DNA sequence: TGCAGCGGTCTGGCCGGGACAGTGAGGACTGAAGCTTTCTTT. Amino acid sequence: CSGLAGTVRTEAFF.